The T cell receptor (beta chain) under discussion was sequenced for a study of response to subunit inactivated influenza vaccine. The study's findings and limits: A suggestion made by the authors is that each seasonal influenza vaccination recruits few new T cells.

TCRdb reprocessed the RT-PCR reads with MiXCR, giving one entry per CDR3 protein. The sample carries hundreds of thousands of distinct CDR3 sequences, less than 20% recorded once. CDR1 and CDR2 from the germline V gene are SGHRS and YFSETQ. The J segment lost 4 bases and the V segment lost 4 bases, leaving 8 bases of the junction unmatched. The CDR3 length is 16 residues. This clonotype was observed a handful of times. Its antigen is not known. This chain joins TRBV5-1 and TRBJ2-2; 9 bases are a match to TRBD1. The sequence was obtained from a man aged 50-60 years who received an inactivated influenza vaccine. Sequences were derived from PBMCs from blood, sampled less than 6 days after vaccination. The CDR3, as DNA: TGCGCCAGCAGCCCTACAGGGGGCAGCGGCACCGGGGAGCTGTTTTTT. The encoded protein is CASSPTGGSGTGELFF. Variable domain in full (rest from reference TRBV5-1 and TRBJ2-2): KAGVTQTPRYLIKTRGQQVTLSCSPISGHRSVSWYQQTPGQGLQFLFEYFSETQRNKGNFPGRFSGRQFSNSRSEMNVSTLELGDSALYLCASSPTGGSGTGELFFGEGSRLTVL.